This T cell receptor (beta chain) was retrieved from a study of blood T cell repertoires in COVID-19. Study summary: Material from acute and convalescent COVID-19 was sourced from the United States, Italy and Spain. Sources were T cells, B-cell-depleted T cells, or PBMCs; the material itself was cDNA or gDNA.

Adults between about 18 and 95 years of age took part from 24 US areas. Membership in each cohort depended on participant-reported clinical history. The V gene end was trimmed by 2 bases and the J gene end by 1 base; junction bases not matched to a gene: 9. The CDR3 length is 17 residues. Germline CDR1 reads SGHVS; CDR2 reads FQNEAQ. Some clones are missing from TCRdb's copy, which holds only in-frame ones; the method was immunoSEQ multiplex PCR. Of about 180,000 clones in the sample, about four fifths were seen once. This clonotype was sampled from a man in his 60s who had recovered from COVID-19. The chain couples TRBV7-8 to TRBJ1-2, with 8 bases aligning to TRBD1. Sequences were obtained from PBMCs or T cells enriched from blood (not recorded which). CDR3 nucleotide sequence: TGTGCCAGCAGCTTAAGTCGCAGACAGGGGCTTAACTATGGCTACACCTTC. It codes for CASSLSRRQGLNYGYTF.